One and the same sample provided the 14 T cell receptor beta chains below, sequenced in a study of cytomegalovirus exposure and HLA in healthy donors. Primers included in the PCR were 60 Vbeta and 13 Jbeta primers. The table came from immunoSEQ multiplex PCR; TCRdb's copy has only in-frame clones and leaves some out. The sample lists tens of thousands of clones, 60% to 80% occurring once. The sample was PBMCs. These receptor sequences come from a man under 40 in good health and CMV-seronegative.

The chain carries TRBV19 and TRBJ1-1, with D unresolved. There are 13 residues in the CDR3. Trimming took 3 bases from V and 11 from J, leaving 16 bases between them. Germline V CDR1 and CDR2: LNHDA, SQIVND (reference sequence). The CDR3 spells CASSIGKNSAAFF. In DNA, the CDR3 is TGTGCCAGTAGTATCGGGAAAAATTCTGCGGCTTTCTTT.

The genes are TRBV19 and TRBJ1-5; possible D gene TRBD1, 5 bases. The ends were cut back, 5 bases at V and 0 bases at J, with 11 bases in the middle. This CDR3 has 15 amino acids. The V gene's germline CDR1 is LNHDA and CDR2 SQIVND (reference sequence). In DNA, the CDR3 is TGTGCCAGTAGTCTGGGGCGAAGTAGCAATCAGCCCCAGCATTTT. Its protein product is CASSLGRSSNQPQHF.

The V call is TRBV14, the J call TRBJ1-2; unclear D gene. V was shortened by 4 bases and J by 3 bases, with 6 bases between the two germline ends. Germline V lookup: CDR1 SGHDN, CDR2 FVKESK. This CDR3 is 12 amino acids long. The CDR3 DNA is TGTGCCAGCAGCCCTCGTGACTATGGCTACACCTTC. As protein: CASSPRDYGYTF.

The V and J genes are TRBV18 and TRBJ1-1; 8 bases are shared with TRBD1. The CDR3 loop spans 15 amino acids. After removal of 4 bases from V and 0 bases from J, the junction contained 4 bases not matched to a gene. Germline V gene data show CDR1 as KGHSH and CDR2 as LQKENI. The CDR3 DNA is TGTGCCAGCTCACTCAGGACAGGGTTGAACACTGAAGCTTTCTTT. Protein: CASSLRTGLNTEAFF.

The V and J genes are TRBV5-6 and TRBJ1-1, with D uncertain. This CDR3 region has 12 residues. The V end lost 4 bases, the J end lost 8 bases, and 12 bases lay between the germline ends. Germline V gene data show CDR1 as SGHDT and CDR2 as YYEEEE. The CDR3 DNA is TGTGCCAGCAGCCTACCAGGCAGGGAAGCTTTCTTT. Residues: CASSLPGREAFF.

The chain uses TRBV19 and TRBJ1-1; D is perhaps TRBD1 (6 bases). The CDR3 is 16 residues long. The ends were cut back, 11 bases at V and 4 bases at J, with 26 bases in the middle. Per the germline V gene, CDR1 is LNHDA and CDR2 is SQIVND (reference sequence). The CDR3 loop is CACQKRTAPRSTEAFF. The CDR3 bases are TGTGCCTGCCAAAAGAGGACAGCTCCCAGGAGCACTGAAGCTTTCTTT.

V is TRBV5-1 and J is TRBJ2-1; D call uncertain. CDR3 length: 12 residues. The V gene lost 0 bases and the J gene lost 12 bases, with 10 bases spanning the gap. CDR1 and CDR2 (germline): SGHRS, YFSETQ. The DNA for the CDR3 is TGCGCCAGCAGCTTGGACAGCCCTTCGCAGTTCTTC. This translates into CASSLDSPSQFF.

This clone appeared once. This chain connects TRBV11-2 to TRBJ2-2, with TRBD1 matching over 10 bases. CDR3 length: 16 residues. Germline CDR1 SGHAT, CDR2 FQNNGV. With V trimmed by 3 bases and J by 4 bases, 5 bases remained unmatched. The CDR3 loop is CASSLTGGAGTGELFF. The CDR3 DNA is TGTGCCAGCAGCTTGACAGGGGGCGCGGGCACCGGGGAGCTGTTTTTT.

This chain joins TRBV6-6 and TRBJ2-1; 11 bases map to TRBD2. The CDR3 is 16 amino acids. From germline, CDR1 is MNHNY and CDR2 SVGAGI (reference sequence). J lost 4 bases, V lost 5 bases, and 7 bases had no gene match. The CDR3 coding sequence is TGTGCCAGCAGTCTGACGACTAGCGGGAATTACAATGAGCAGTTCTTC. This translates into CASSLTTSGNYNEQFF.

This chain uses TRBV4-2 with TRBJ2-2, with D perhaps matching TRBD1 (6 bases). Germline values: CDR1 LGHNA, CDR2 YNFKEQ. This CDR3 contains 17 residues. V was shortened by 1 base and J by 3 bases, with 15 bases between the two germline ends. The DNA for the CDR3 is TGTGCCAGCAGCCAAGGAAACAGGGAACTTTACACCGGGGAGCTGTTTTTT. As protein: CASSQGNRELYTGELFF.

J is TRBJ1-4 and V is TRBV6-6; D ambiguous. The V gene lost 0 bases and the J gene lost 2 bases, with 7 bases spanning the gap. The CDR3 runs 15 residues. Germline loops: CDR1 MNHNY, CDR2 SVGAGI (reference sequence). The CDR3, as DNA: TGTGCCAGCAGTTACTCGACACCTACTAATGAAAAACTGTTTTTT. This gives the protein CASSYSTPTNEKLFF.

The J gene is TRBJ2-6, the V gene TRBV5-1; D remains ambiguous. Germline V gives CDR1 SGHRS, CDR2 YFSETQ. This CDR3 spans 14 amino acids. The germline V and J ends were trimmed by 5 bases and 4 bases, with 10 bases remaining between them. CDR3 residues: CASSPLTGANVLTF. In DNA, the CDR3 is TGCGCCAGCAGTCCCCTGACAGGGGCCAACGTCCTGACTTTC.

This chain links TRBV4-1 with TRBJ2-3; TRBD2 matches at 13 bases. The CDR3 loop spans 19 amino acids. J was trimmed by 1 base and V by 4 bases; bases with no gene match: 11. CDR1 is MGHRA and CDR2 is YSYEKL in the germline V gene. CDR3 DNA sequence: TGCGCCAGCAGCCGAGCCGGGACTAGCGGGGCTGGAGGCACAGATACGCAGTATTTT. Translated, it gives CASSRAGTSGAGGTDTQYF.

This clone has only a few counts. The V call is TRBV18, the J call TRBJ1-4; possibly TRBD1 for D (6 bases). V lost 3 bases and J 7 bases, leaving 12 bases between the germline ends. The germline V gene has CDR1 KGHSH and CDR2 LQKENI. The CDR3 is 14 amino acids. CDR3 bases: TGTGCCAGCTCACCGTCGACAGGCGGTGAAAAACTGTTTTTT. Residues: CASSPSTGGEKLFF.